This TCR beta chain was captured by sequencing in a study of OX40 agonist ivuxolimab in advanced cancers. Background on the whole study: The costimulatory receptor OX40 (CD134) was targeted by ivuxolimab, a fully human IgG2 agonistic monoclonal antibody. Prior anti-PD-1, anti-PD-L1 or anti-CTLA-4 therapy was permitted, and checkpoint inhibitors had been received by 40% to 50% of dose-escalation patients. Three dose-escalation patients achieved partial responses, one with hepatocellular carcinoma and two with cutaneous melanoma. The point of sequencing TCRbeta in the periphery was to test whether ivuxolimab changed TCR sequence diversity and drove clonal T-cell expansion. The paper describes the monotherapy dose-escalation part (N ≈ 49 patients) of the phase I trial of ivuxolimab. In the dose-escalation cohort, 82.7% of patients were male, and the mean age was roughly 56 years with a range of about 20 to 79. Of the 50 to 55 patients in dose escalation, 19 had hepatocellular carcinoma, some 15 had melanoma, 9 had renal cell carcinoma and 9 had head and neck cancer. Intravenous ivuxolimab was administered to patients every 2 weeks at six dose levels: 0.01, 0.1, 0.3, 1.5, 3 and 10 mg/kg.

Of note for this clone: Its antigen is currently not known. No base quality values were provided; no much bigger clone lies one nucleotide off.

What the study reported, not specific to this receptor: Low levels of normalized T-cell clonal expansion were also shown by some nonresponding patients. In the 0.1-3.0 mg/kg groups, partial responders had among the lowest normalized peripheral clonal expansion, particularly in CD8+ T cells. The antigen specificity of the peripheral T cells that underwent clonal expansion was not determined. After ivuxolimab, more expanded clones were found on average in CD8+ T cells than in CD4+ T cells. At doses of 0.1 to 3.0 mg/kg, clonal expansion of both CD4+ and CD8+ T cells in blood was seen between baseline and week 6.

For sequencing of the TCRbeta CDR3 region, genomic DNA was extracted from the sorted cells. The immunoSEQ Assay was used for sequencing of TCRbeta CDR3 regions. The clones in this table, taken by TCRdb from immuneACCESS, are in-frame only. Not every clone is retained; where verified, under half of the shortfall comes from an unresolved V gene, and the cause of the rest is unknown. The sample table contains 65,000 to 80,000 clones; only one count was recorded for 80% to 90% of them. The top ten hold 0.24% of the sample. From its cysteine to its phenylalanine, the CDR3 spans 15 amino acids. The DNA shown is the 45-base CDR3, in frame from base 1. Sequences SEHNR (CDR1) and FQNEAQ (CDR2) are obtained from the germline V gene (reference sequence). Trimming leaves V shorter by 6 bases and J shorter by 5 bases, with the junction holding 8 bases beyond the gene matches. The trial excluded patients who had a history of autoimmune disease or who were on systemic immunosuppression. Peripheral blood for TCR sequencing was collected from all dose cohorts at baseline, on cycle 4 day 1, and on cycle 7 day 1. Samples were obtained from an open-label, multicenter, first-in-human phase I dose-escalation trial of ivuxolimab. Adults with locally advanced or metastatic melanoma, renal cell, hepatocellular, or head and neck squamous cell carcinoma were enrolled in the trial. Before TCR sequencing, CD4+ T cells and CD8+ T cells from peripheral blood were sorted into separate populations.

In this chain, TRBV7-9 is recombined with TRBJ2-7, with 12 bases matching TRBD2. This material consisted of CD4+ or CD8+ T cells sorted from blood, taken in a trial of the OX40 agonist ivuxolimab. The receptor's source is an adult with an advanced solid tumor such as melanoma, head and neck, liver or kidney cancer. The CDR3 loop reads CASRQASGRADEQYF. The sequenced DNA: TGTGCCAGCAGGCAGGCTAGCGGGAGGGCCGACGAGCAGTACTTC.